The 25 T cell receptor beta chains reported below all come from one sample, sequenced in a study of T cell changes during pregnancy in multiple sclerosis. Assay: immunoSEQ multiplex PCR; the TCRdb copy retains only in-frame clones and omits some. The table records approximately 59,000 clones, approximately 89% of them present only once. The source material was peripheral blood, sampled in the third trimester of pregnancy. These receptors were obtained from a female donor in good health, enrolled as a control in a pregnancy study.

The chain links TRBV4-2 to TRBJ2-5, with D tentatively TRBD2 (5 bases). The CDR3 spans 15 residues. Germline V gene sequence: CDR1 LGHNA, CDR2 YNFKEQ. V lost 0 bases, J lost 2 bases, and 10 bases lay in between. The CDR3 DNA is TGTGCCAGCAGCCAAGAAAGCGACTATCAAGAGACCCAGTACTTC. Residues: CASSQESDYQETQYF.

The chain joins TRBV5-4 to TRBJ1-1, with 7 bases that match TRBD1. Germline CDR1 is SGHNT and CDR2 is YYREEE (reference sequence). V shed 0 bases and J 0 bases; nucleotides not matched to a gene: 8. The CDR3 runs to 17 residues. CDR3 region: CASSLGFVGTVNTEAFF. The CDR3 DNA sequence: TGTGCCAGCAGCTTGGGATTCGTAGGGACAGTGAACACTGAAGCTTTCTTT. Filled out from reference TRBV5-4 and TRBJ1-1, the complete variable domain reads ETGVTQSPTHLIKTRGQQVTLRCSSQSGHNTVSWYQQALGQGPQFIFQYYREEENGRGNFPPRFSGLQFPNYSSELNVNALELDDSALYLCASSLGFVGTVNTEAFFGQGTRLTVV.

The CDR3 loop reads CSVLDRPHISSGNTIYF. The DNA for the CDR3 is TGCAGCGTCCTAGACAGGCCGCATATCAGCTCTGGAAACACCATATATTTT. The chain recombines TRBV29-1 with TRBJ1-3; weak D call: TRBD1 (6 bases). V was clipped by 6 bases and J by 0 bases, with 21 bases between them. From germline, CDR1 is SQVTM and CDR2 ANQGSEA. The CDR3 is made up of 17 amino acids.

This clone has a single count. The chain is built from TRBV6-5 and TRBJ2-3; TRBD2 aligns across 12 bases. This CDR3 comprises 15 residues. V shed 6 bases and J 8 bases; nucleotides not matched to a gene: 9. Germline assignment: CDR1 MNHEY and CDR2 SVGAGI. The CDR3 region is CASRSSGGAGATQYF. Here the CDR3 DNA reads TGTGCCAGCAGATCTAGCGGGGGGGCAGGAGCTACGCAGTATTTT.

As regards this clone: The same CDR3 also results from other DNA sequences found in this sample. Written as DNA, the CDR3 is TGTGCCAGCAGCTTAAACCCCCAAGGGGAAGGCTACACCTTC. As protein: CASSLNPQGEGYTF. The rearrangement links TRBV7-3 to TRBJ1-2; D perhaps matches TRBD1 (5 bases). CDR1 is SGHTA, CDR2 FQGTGA, per germline. V shed 1 base and J shed 8 bases, with 14 bases lying between them. The CDR3 totals 14 residues.

The V gene is TRBV6-5, the J gene TRBJ2-1; weak D call: TRBD1 (5 bases). CDR1 is MNHEY and CDR2 is SVGAGI in the germline V gene. This CDR3 has 14 residues. Trimming pared 5 bases from V and 0 bases from J, leaving 8 bases between. The CDR3 coding sequence is TGTGCCAGCAGTCGAGACAGCTCCTACAATGAGCAGTTCTTC. As protein: CASSRDSSYNEQFF.

The chain is built from TRBV4-2 and TRBJ1-2, with a possible D match to TRBD1 (6 bases). Trimming pared 4 bases from V and 6 bases from J, leaving 18 bases between. CDR3 length: 15 residues. Germline V gene sequence: CDR1 LGHNA, CDR2 YNFKEQ. CDR3 sequence (DNA): TGTGCCAGCAGCCCCGGGACAACGAATGGGGATGGCTACACCTTC. Its translation: CASSPGTTNGDGYTF.

V gene TRBV19 combines with J gene TRBJ1-2; 7 nucleotides align to TRBD1. V dropped 10 bases and J dropped 7; count of bases not matched to a gene: 12. CDR1 is LNHDA and CDR2 is SQIVND in the germline V gene (reference sequence). The CDR3 runs to 13 residues. CDR3 in amino acids: CATQGTAIGGYTF. CDR3 DNA sequence: TGTGCCACCCAGGGGACAGCAATTGGTGGCTACACCTTC.

The chain employs TRBV5-1 and TRBJ1-1; 10 positions match TRBD1. CDR3 length equals 15 residues. V shed 2 bases and J 1 base; nucleotides not matched to a gene: 2. Germline CDR1 is SGHRS and CDR2 is YFSETQ. The CDR3 DNA sequence: TGCGCCAGCAGCTTCGGACAGGGGGGGAACACTGAAGCTTTCTTT. Encoded protein: CASSFGQGGNTEAFF.

The chain couples TRBV7-2 to TRBJ1-2; 8 bases are a match to TRBD1. Germline CDR1 reads SGHTA; CDR2 reads FQGNSA. The J segment lost 8 bases and the V segment lost 1 base, leaving 9 bases of the junction unmatched. The CDR3 extends over 15 amino acids. DNA for the CDR3: TGTGCCAGCAGCTTAGGGGGAACAGGGGGGAGGGGCTACACCTTC. Its protein is CASSLGGTGGRGYTF.

The chain joins TRBV29-1 to TRBJ2-7; 8 nucleotides match TRBD1. J was trimmed by 2 bases and V by 6 bases; bases with no gene match: 0. The CDR3 contains 11 residues. Germline values: CDR1 SQVTM, CDR2 ANQGSEA. The CDR3 loop reads CSVGQAYEQYF. The CDR3 DNA reads TGCAGCGTGGGACAGGCCTACGAGCAGTACTTC.

The V and J genes are TRBV19 and TRBJ2-2; possible D gene TRBD2, 7 bases. The CDR3 loop spans 13 amino acids. V gave up 10 bases and J gave up 2 bases, with 11 bases separating them. In germline, CDR1 is LNHDA, CDR2 SQIVND (reference sequence). The CDR3 loop reads CATGDYNTGELFF. The CDR3 coding sequence is TGTGCCACAGGGGACTACAACACCGGGGAGCTGTTTTTT.

The chain has TRBV10-3 and TRBJ1-6, with TRBD1 matching 7 bases. Germline CDR1 ENHRY, CDR2 SYGVKD. CDR3 size: 17 residues. Trimming removed 0 bases from V and 2 bases from J; junction bases left unmatched: 4. CDR3 bases: TGTGCCATCAGTGAGTCCCCCGACAGGGCCTATAATTCACCCCTCCACTTT. It is translated as CAISESPDRAYNSPLHF.

V and J are TRBV19 and TRBJ2-1; possible D gene TRBD2, 6 bases. This CDR3 has 13 residues. CDR1 is LNHDA and CDR2 is SQIVND in the germline V gene (reference sequence). Trimming shortened V by 7 bases and J by 5 bases, and 12 bases separated the two germline ends. This chain's CDR3 is CASTPGGDNEQFF. The CDR3, as DNA: TGTGCCAGTACTCCGGGCGGGGACAATGAGCAGTTCTTC.

The V gene is TRBV13, the J gene TRBJ2-5; no clear D. The germline CDR1 and CDR2 sequences are PRHDT and FYEKMQ (reference sequence). The CDR3 totals 11 residues. V gave up 4 bases and J gave up 5 bases, with 5 bases separating them. The CDR3 here is CASSSGETQYF. The DNA of the CDR3 is TGTGCCAGCAGCTCCGGGGAGACCCAGTACTTC.

The rearrangement uses TRBV6-5 and TRBJ1-3; D is perhaps TRBD1 (6 bases). CDR3 length: 15 residues. CDR1 MNHEY and CDR2 SVGAGI come from the germline V gene. V lost 6 bases, J lost 0 bases, and 12 bases lay in between. CDR3 amino acids: CASRETGSSGNTIYF. CDR3 nucleotides: TGTGCCAGCAGGGAAACAGGGAGCTCTGGAAACACCATATATTTT.

V is TRBV13 and J is TRBJ2-4, with a weak D call TRBD1 (5 bases). The CDR3 extends over 17 amino acids. V was shortened by 0 bases and J by 0 bases, with 12 bases between the two germline ends. In germline, CDR1 is PRHDT, CDR2 FYEKMQ (reference sequence). The CDR3: CASSLGQGDRAKNIQYF. The CDR3 DNA follows: TGTGCCAGCAGCTTAGGGCAGGGCGATAGAGCCAAAAACATTCAGTACTTC.

The rearrangement links TRBV5-4 to TRBJ2-2; D is unresolved. With 3 bases removed from V and 7 bases from J, the gap between germline ends came to 7 bases. Germline V gives CDR1 SGHNT, CDR2 YYREEE (reference sequence). This CDR3 spans 12 amino acids. CDR3 amino acids: CASSYSVGELFF. CDR3 nucleotides: TGTGCCAGCAGCTACTCGGTCGGGGAGCTGTTTTTT.

J is TRBJ2-2 and V is TRBV27; D is perhaps TRBD2 (7 bases). The germline CDR1 and CDR2 sequences are MNHEY and SMNVEV (reference sequence). This CDR3 spans 16 amino acids. Trimming cost V 4 bases and J 5 bases, with 17 bases left between them. The CDR3 region is CASSSAPGGGTGELFF. The CDR3 region has the DNA TGTGCCAGCAGTTCGGCTCCGGGGGGCGGAACCGGGGAGCTGTTTTTT.

This chain uses TRBV7-9 with TRBJ2-1; D possibly corresponds to TRBD1 (6 bases). Germline CDR1 and CDR2: SEHNR and FQNEAQ (reference sequence). Trimming left V 3 bases short and J 8 bases short, with 17 bases between. The CDR3 is made up of 15 amino acids. The CDR3 sequence: CASSFGQGQRDEQFF. CDR3 DNA sequence: TGTGCCAGCAGCTTCGGGCAGGGGCAGAGAGATGAGCAGTTCTTC.

The chain couples TRBV19 to TRBJ1-5; possible D gene TRBD1, 6 bases. Germline V lookup: CDR1 LNHDA, CDR2 SQIVND (reference sequence). Trimming took off 3 bases at V and 4 bases at J, with 13 bases between the two ends. This CDR3 is built from 15 residues. The CDR3 bases are TGTGCCAGTAGTATTCTGGCAGGGGAAAATCAGCCCCAGCATTTT. Translation: CASSILAGENQPQHF. Full variable domain (remainder filled in from reference TRBV19 and TRBJ1-5): DGGITQSPKYLFRKEGQNVTLSCEQNLNHDAMYWYRQDPGQGLRLIYYSQIVNDFQKGDIAEGYSVSREKKESFPLTVTSAQKNPTAFYLCASSILAGENQPQHFGDGTRLSIL.

The gene calls are TRBV5-1 and TRBJ1-1; no firm D call. Germline loops: CDR1 SGHRS, CDR2 YFSETQ. The CDR3 contains 15 residues. V lost 0 bases, J lost 4 bases, and 13 bases lay in between. CDR3 in amino acids: CASSLEPGFGTEAFF. The CDR3 DNA reads TGCGCCAGCAGCTTGGAGCCGGGGTTTGGCACTGAAGCTTTCTTT.

This clone was counted once. The CDR3 nucleotides are TGTGCCAGCCGGACAGGGGTGAACTCACCCCTCCACTTT. It is translated as CASRTGVNSPLHF. The chain couples TRBV28 to TRBJ1-6; 9 bases match TRBD1. After removal of 8 bases from V and 10 bases from J, the junction contained 6 bases not matched to a gene. There are 13 residues in the CDR3. Germline V lookup: CDR1 MDHEN, CDR2 SYDVKM. The variable domain in full, with the rest retrieved from reference TRBV28 and TRBJ1-6, is DVKVTQSSRYLVKRTGEKVFLECVQDMDHENMFWYRQDPGLGLRLIYFSYDVKMKEKGDIPEGYSVSREKKERFSLILESASTNQTSMYLCASRTGVNSPLHFGNGTRLTVT.

This rearrangement joins TRBV9 to TRBJ2-2, with D tentatively TRBD2 (6 bases). Trimming took off 4 bases at V and 1 base at J, with 11 bases between the two ends. CDR1 SGDLS and CDR2 YYNGEE come from the germline V gene. CDR3 length equals 15 residues. The CDR3 loop reads CASSPEGKNTGELFF. DNA for the CDR3: TGTGCCAGCAGCCCGGAGGGGAAGAACACCGGGGAGCTGTTTTTT.

The chain links TRBV14 to TRBJ2-3; 7 bases map to TRBD2. Trimming at V came to 7 bases and at J to 1 base, leaving 11 bases not matched to a gene. There are 16 residues in the CDR3. CDR1 and CDR2 (germline): SGHDN, FVKESK. CDR3 residues: CASTLGALAGTDTQYF. CDR3 coding DNA: TGTGCCAGCACCCTTGGGGCCCTAGCGGGCACAGATACGCAGTATTTT.